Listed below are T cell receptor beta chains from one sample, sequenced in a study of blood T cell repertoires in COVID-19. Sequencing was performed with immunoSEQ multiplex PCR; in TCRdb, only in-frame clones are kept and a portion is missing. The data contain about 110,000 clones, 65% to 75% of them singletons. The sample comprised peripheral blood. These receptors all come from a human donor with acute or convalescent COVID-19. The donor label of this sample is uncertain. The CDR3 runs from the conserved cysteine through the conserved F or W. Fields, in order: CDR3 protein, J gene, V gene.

CASSPGRTGFGETQYF	TRBJ2-5	TRBV5-4
CASSLELQGKTDTQYF	TRBJ2-3	TRBV5-1
CSEARVNQETQYF	TRBJ2-5	TRBV29-1
CASSRLGKLFF	TRBJ1-4	TRBV5-8
CASSVDLSSGYTF	TRBJ1-2	TRBV9
CASSYQTRQPQHF	TRBJ1-5	TRBV6-5
CASSPQGLPADTQYF	TRBJ2-3	TRBV11-1
CASSLVGTELNTEAFF	TRBJ1-1	TRBV7-2
CASRPSRGFSGNTIYF	TRBJ1-3	TRBV19
CASSLKGGHEQYF	TRBJ2-7	TRBV7-3
CASSRSSNDRGGGYTF	TRBJ1-2	TRBV5-1
CASSDGQGTGGELFF	TRBJ2-2	TRBV2
CATSDPNPPQGYPNEQFF	TRBJ2-1	TRBV24-1
CASSPPGQDLGNTIYF	TRBJ1-3	TRBV28
CASSLRGQETQYF	TRBJ2-5	TRBV5-1
CASSTQRGRQETQYF	TRBJ2-5	TRBV19
CASSHDRGYEQFF	TRBJ2-1	TRBV19
CASSRGQFGETQYF	TRBJ2-5	TRBV7-2
CSVESRTGRYEQYF	TRBJ2-7	TRBV29-1
CASSDQGLGYGYTF	TRBJ1-2	TRBV2
CASSFAGGLLATDTQYF	TRBJ2-3	TRBV7-6
CASSKRHPQGARTDTQYF	TRBJ2-3	TRBV21-1
CASRLGQGANYGYTF	TRBJ1-2	TRBV12-2